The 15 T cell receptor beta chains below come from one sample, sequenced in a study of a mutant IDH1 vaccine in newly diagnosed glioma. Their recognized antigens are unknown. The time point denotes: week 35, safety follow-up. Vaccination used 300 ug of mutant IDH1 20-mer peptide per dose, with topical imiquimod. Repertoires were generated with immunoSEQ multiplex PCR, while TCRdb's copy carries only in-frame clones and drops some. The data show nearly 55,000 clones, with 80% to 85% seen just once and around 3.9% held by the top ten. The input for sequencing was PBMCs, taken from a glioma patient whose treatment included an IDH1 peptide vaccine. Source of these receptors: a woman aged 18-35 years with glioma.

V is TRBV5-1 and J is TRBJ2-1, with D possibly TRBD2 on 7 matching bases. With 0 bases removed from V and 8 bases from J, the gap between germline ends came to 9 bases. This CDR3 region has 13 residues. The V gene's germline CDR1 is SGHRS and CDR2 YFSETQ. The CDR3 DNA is TGCGCCAGCAGCTTGGCGGGGGGCCATGAGCAGTTCTTC. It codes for CASSLAGGHEQFF.

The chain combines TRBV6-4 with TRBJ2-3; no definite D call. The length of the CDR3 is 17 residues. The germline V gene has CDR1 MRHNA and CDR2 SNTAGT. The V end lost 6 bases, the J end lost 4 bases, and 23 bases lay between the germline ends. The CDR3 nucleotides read TGTGCCAGCAGCGATTCTACCGATAGTCCTCGGGCAGATACGCAGTATTTT. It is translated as CASSDSTDSPRADTQYF.

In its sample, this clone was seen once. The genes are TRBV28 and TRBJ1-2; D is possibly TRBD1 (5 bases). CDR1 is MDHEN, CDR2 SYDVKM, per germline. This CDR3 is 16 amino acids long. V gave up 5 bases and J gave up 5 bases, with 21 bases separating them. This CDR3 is CASSLTTGAARYGYTF. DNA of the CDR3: TGTGCCAGCAGTCTCACAACAGGTGCCGCTAGATATGGCTACACCTTC.

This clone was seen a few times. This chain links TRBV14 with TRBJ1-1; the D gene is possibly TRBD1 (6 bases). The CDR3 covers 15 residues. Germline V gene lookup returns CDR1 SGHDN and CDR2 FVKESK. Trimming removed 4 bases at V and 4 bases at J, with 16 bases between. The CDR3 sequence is CASSLKSGGGTEAFF. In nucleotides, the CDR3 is TGTGCCAGCAGCCTTAAAAGTGGAGGGGGCACTGAAGCTTTCTTT.

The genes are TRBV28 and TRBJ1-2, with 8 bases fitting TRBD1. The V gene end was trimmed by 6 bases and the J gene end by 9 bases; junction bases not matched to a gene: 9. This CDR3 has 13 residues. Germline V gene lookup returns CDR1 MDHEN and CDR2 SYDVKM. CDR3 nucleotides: TGTGCCAGCAGGACGACAGGGGTGGAACGCTACACCTTC. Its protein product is CASRTTGVERYTF.

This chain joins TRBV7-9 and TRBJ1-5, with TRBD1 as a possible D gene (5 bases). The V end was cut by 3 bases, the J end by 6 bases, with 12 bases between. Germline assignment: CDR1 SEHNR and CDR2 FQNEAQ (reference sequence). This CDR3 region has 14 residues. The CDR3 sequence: CASSFGARIQPQHF. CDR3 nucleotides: TGTGCCAGCAGCTTTGGGGCGAGGATTCAGCCCCAGCATTTT.

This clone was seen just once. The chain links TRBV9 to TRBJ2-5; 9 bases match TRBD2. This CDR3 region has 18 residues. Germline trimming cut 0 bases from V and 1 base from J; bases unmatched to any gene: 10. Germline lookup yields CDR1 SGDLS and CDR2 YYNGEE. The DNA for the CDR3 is TGTGCCAGCAGCGTAGCGAATAGCGGGGGACCCCCCCAAGAGACCCAGTACTTC. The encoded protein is CASSVANSGGPPQETQYF.

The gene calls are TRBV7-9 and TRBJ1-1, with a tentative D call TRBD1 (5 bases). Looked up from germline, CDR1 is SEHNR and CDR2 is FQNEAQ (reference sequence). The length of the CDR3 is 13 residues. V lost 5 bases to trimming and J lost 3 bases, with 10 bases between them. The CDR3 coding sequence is TGTGCCAGCAGCCCAGGGTTGGACACTGAAGCTTTCTTT. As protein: CASSPGLDTEAFF.

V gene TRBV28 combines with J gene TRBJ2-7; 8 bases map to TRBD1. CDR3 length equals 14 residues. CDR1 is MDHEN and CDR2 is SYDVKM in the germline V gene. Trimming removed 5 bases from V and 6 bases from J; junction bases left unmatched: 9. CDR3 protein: CASSPGQGAGEQYF. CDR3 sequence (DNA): TGTGCCAGCAGTCCGGGCCAGGGGGCGGGCGAGCAGTACTTC.

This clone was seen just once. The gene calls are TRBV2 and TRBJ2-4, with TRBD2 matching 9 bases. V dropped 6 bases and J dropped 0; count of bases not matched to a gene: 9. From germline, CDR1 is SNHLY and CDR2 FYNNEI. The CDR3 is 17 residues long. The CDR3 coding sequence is TGTGCCAGCAGGGGGTTAGCGGGAGTTGGAGCCAAAAACATTCAGTACTTC. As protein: CASRGLAGVGAKNIQYF.

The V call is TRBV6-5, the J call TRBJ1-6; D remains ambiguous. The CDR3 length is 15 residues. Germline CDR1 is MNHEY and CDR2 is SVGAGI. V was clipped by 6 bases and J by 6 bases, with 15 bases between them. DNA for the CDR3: TGTGCCAGCAGCCCCTCCGACCCTTTTAATTCACCCCTCCACTTT. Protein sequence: CASSPSDPFNSPLHF.

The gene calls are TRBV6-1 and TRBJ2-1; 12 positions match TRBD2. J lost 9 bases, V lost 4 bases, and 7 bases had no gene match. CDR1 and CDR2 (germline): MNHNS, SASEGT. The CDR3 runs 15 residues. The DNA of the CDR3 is TGTGCCAGCAGTGGTCGGACTAGCGGGAAGGGTGAGCAGTTCTTC. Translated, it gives CASSGRTSGKGEQFF.

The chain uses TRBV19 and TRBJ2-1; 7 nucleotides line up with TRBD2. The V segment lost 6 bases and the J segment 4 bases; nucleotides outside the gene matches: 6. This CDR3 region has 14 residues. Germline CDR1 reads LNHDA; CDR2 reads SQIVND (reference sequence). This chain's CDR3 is CASRSASGYNEQFF. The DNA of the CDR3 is TGTGCCAGTAGGAGTGCTAGCGGATACAATGAGCAGTTCTTC.

CDR3 DNA: TGTGCCAGCAGTGGGGACAGGGGCGGAACTGAAGCTTTCTTT. This gives the protein CASSGDRGGTEAFF. The V and J genes are TRBV6-1 and TRBJ1-1; 10 bases fit TRBD1. CDR3 length: 14 amino acids. V gave up 4 bases and J gave up 5 bases; unmatched junction bases: 4. CDR1 and CDR2 from the germline V gene are MNHNS and SASEGT.

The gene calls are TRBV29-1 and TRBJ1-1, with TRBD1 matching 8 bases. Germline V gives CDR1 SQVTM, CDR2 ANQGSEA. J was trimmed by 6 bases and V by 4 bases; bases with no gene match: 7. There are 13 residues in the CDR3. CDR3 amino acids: CSVALTGVAEAFF. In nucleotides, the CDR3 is TGCAGCGTTGCCTTGACAGGGGTGGCTGAAGCTTTCTTT.